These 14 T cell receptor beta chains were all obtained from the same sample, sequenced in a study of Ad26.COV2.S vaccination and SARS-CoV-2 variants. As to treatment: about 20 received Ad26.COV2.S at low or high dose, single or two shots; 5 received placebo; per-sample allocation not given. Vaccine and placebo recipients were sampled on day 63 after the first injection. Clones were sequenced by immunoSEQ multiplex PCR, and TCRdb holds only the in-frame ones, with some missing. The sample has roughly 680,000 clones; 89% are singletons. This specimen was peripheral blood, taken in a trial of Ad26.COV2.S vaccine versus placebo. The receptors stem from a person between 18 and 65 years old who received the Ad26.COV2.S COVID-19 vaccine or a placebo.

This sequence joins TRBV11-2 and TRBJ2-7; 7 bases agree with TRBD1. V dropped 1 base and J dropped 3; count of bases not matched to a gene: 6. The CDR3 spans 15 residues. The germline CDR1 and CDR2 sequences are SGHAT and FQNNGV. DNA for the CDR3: TGTGCCAGCAGCTTAGTGTTCGGGACAGTCTACGAGCAGTACTTC. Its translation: CASSLVFGTVYEQYF.

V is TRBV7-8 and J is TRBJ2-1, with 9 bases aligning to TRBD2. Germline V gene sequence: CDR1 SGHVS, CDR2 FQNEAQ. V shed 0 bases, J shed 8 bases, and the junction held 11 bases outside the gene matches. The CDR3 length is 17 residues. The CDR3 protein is CASSLASSGRLSDEQFF. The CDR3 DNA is TGTGCCAGCAGCTTAGCTTCCAGCGGGAGGCTTAGCGATGAGCAGTTCTTC. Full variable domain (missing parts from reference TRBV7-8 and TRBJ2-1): GAGVSQSPRYKVAKRGQDVALRCDPISGHVSLFWYQQALGQGPEFLTYFQNEAQLDKSGLPSDRFFAERPEGSVSTLKIQRTQQEDSAVYLCASSLASSGRLSDEQFFGPGTRLTVL.

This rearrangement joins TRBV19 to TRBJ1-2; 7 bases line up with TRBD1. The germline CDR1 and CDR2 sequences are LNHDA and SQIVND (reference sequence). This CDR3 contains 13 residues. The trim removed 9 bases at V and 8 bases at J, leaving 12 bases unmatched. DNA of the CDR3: TGTGCCAGCAAAAAACAGGGGTTGTACGGCTACACCTTC. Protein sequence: CASKKQGLYGYTF.

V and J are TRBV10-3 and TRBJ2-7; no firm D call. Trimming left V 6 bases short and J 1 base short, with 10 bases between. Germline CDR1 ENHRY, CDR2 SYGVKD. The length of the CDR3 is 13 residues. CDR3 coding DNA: TGTGCCATCAGGCGGAGTTCGTCCTACGAGCAGTACTTC. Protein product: CAIRRSSSYEQYF.

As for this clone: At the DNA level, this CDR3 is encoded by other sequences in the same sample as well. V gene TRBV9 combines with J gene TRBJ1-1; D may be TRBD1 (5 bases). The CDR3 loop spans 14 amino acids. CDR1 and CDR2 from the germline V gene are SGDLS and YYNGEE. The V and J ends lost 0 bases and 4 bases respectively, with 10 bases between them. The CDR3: CASSVVQGGTEAFF. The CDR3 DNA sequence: TGTGCCAGCAGCGTAGTTCAGGGAGGCACTGAAGCTTTCTTT.

In DNA form, the CDR3 reads TGTGCCAGCAGCTTAGGTGGGACAGATACGCAGTATTTT. It codes for CASSLGGTDTQYF. The chain is built from TRBV13 and TRBJ2-3; D remains ambiguous. Per the germline V gene, CDR1 is PRHDT and CDR2 is FYEKMQ (reference sequence). CDR3 length: 13 amino acids. Between the trimmed V and J ends, which lost 0 bases and 3 bases, there was a span of 4 bases.

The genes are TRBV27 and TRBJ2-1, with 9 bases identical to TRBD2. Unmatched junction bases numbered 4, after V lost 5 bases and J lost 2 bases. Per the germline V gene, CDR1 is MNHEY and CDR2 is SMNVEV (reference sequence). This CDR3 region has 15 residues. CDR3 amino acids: CASSPLAGPYNEQFF. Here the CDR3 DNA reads TGTGCCAGCAGTCCCCTAGCGGGACCCTACAATGAGCAGTTCTTC.

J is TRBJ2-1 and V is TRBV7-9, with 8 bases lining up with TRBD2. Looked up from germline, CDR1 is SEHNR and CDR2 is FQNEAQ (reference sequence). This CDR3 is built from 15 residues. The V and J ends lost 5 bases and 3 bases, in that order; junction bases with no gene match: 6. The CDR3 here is CASSPSSGLYNEQFF. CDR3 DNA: TGTGCCAGCAGCCCTTCTAGCGGGCTCTACAATGAGCAGTTCTTC.

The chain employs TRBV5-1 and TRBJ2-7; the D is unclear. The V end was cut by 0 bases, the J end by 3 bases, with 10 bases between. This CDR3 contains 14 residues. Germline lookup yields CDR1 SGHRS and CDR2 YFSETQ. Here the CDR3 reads CASSLDPISYEQYF. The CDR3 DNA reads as TGCGCCAGCAGCTTGGATCCTATCAGCTACGAGCAGTACTTC.

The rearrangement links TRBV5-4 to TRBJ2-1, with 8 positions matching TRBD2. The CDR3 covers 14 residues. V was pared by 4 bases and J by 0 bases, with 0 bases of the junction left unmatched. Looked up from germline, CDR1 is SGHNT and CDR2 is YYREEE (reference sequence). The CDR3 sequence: CASSGTSSYNEQFF. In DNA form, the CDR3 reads TGTGCCAGCAGCGGGACTAGCTCCTACAATGAGCAGTTCTTC.

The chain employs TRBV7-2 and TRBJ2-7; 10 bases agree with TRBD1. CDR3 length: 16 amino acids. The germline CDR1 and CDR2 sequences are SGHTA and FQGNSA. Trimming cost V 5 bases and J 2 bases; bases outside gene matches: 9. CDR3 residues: CASSHAVTGGPYEQYF. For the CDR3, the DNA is TGTGCCAGCAGCCACGCCGTGACAGGGGGCCCCTACGAGCAGTACTTC.

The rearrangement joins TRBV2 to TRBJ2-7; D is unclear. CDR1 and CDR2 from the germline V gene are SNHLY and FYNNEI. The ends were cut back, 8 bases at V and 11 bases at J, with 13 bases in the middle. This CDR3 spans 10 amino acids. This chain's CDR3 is CASGPVGKYF. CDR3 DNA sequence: TGTGCCAGCGGCCCTGTTGGGAAGTACTTC.

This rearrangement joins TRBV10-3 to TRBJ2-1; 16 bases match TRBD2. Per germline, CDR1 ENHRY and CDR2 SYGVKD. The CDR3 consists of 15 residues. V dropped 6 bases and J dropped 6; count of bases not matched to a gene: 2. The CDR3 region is CAIRGLAGGPNEQFF. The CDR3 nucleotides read TGTGCCATCAGGGGACTAGCGGGGGGGCCCAATGAGCAGTTCTTC.

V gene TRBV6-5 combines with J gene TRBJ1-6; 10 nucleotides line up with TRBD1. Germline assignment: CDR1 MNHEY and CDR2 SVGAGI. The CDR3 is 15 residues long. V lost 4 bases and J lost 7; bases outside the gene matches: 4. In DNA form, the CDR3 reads TGTGCCAGCAGTTTCGACAGGGGGCCGAATTCACCCCTCCACTTT. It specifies CASSFDRGPNSPLHF.